These 5 T cell receptor beta chains were sequenced from one sample in a study of T cell responses to AZD1222 COVID-19 vaccine. Produced via immunoSEQ multiplex PCR; TCRdb's table is partial and in-frame only. This table holds around 250,000 clones, over 90% found once. This material consisted of peripheral blood, taken on day 0 of AZD1222 vaccination. All receptors come from an adult in good health.

J is TRBJ2-1 and V is TRBV7-3, with D unresolved. This CDR3 has 13 residues. V lost 5 bases to trimming and J lost 7 bases, with 12 bases between them. Germline V lookup: CDR1 SGHTA, CDR2 FQGTGA. The CDR3 DNA is TGTGCCAGCAGCCCCGGCGTGGGGAATGAGCAGTTCTTC. Amino acids: CASSPGVGNEQFF.

This rearrangement joins TRBV7-9 to TRBJ2-7; 7 bases map to TRBD1. Germline trimming cut 2 bases from V and 4 bases from J; bases unmatched to any gene: 5. This CDR3 comprises 14 residues. Germline lookup yields CDR1 SEHNR and CDR2 FQNEAQ (reference sequence). The CDR3 here is CASSLIGGWYEQYF. The CDR3 DNA reads TGTGCCAGCAGCTTAATAGGGGGCTGGTACGAGCAGTACTTC.

This rearrangement joins TRBV19 to TRBJ2-7; the D is unclear. The V and J ends lost 6 bases and 0 bases respectively, with 12 bases between them. CDR3 size: 14 residues. The V gene's germline CDR1 is LNHDA and CDR2 SQIVND (reference sequence). The CDR3, as DNA: TGTGCCAGTAGCATCATGCCGAGCTCCTACGAGCAGTACTTC. Amino acids: CASSIMPSSYEQYF.

This sequence joins TRBV3-1 (or the pseudogene TRBV3-2) and TRBJ1-2, with D hard to call. Per the germline V gene, CDR1 is LGHDT and CDR2 is YNNKEL (reference sequence). Trimming took 3 bases from V and 8 from J, leaving 10 bases between them. The CDR3 covers 12 residues. This CDR3 reads CASSHGGNGYTF. CDR3 sequence (DNA): TGTGCCAGCAGCCATGGAGGGAACGGCTACACCTTC.

The chain joins TRBV5-5 to TRBJ2-1, with D maybe TRBD1 (6 bases). Trimming shortened V by 2 bases and J by 0 bases, and 12 bases separated the two germline ends. This CDR3 has 16 amino acids. Germline loops: CDR1 SGHKS, CDR2 YYEKEE (reference sequence). CDR3 region: CASSFLGAVSYNEQFF. CDR3 sequence (DNA): TGTGCCAGCAGCTTTTTGGGGGCAGTCTCCTACAATGAGCAGTTCTTC.